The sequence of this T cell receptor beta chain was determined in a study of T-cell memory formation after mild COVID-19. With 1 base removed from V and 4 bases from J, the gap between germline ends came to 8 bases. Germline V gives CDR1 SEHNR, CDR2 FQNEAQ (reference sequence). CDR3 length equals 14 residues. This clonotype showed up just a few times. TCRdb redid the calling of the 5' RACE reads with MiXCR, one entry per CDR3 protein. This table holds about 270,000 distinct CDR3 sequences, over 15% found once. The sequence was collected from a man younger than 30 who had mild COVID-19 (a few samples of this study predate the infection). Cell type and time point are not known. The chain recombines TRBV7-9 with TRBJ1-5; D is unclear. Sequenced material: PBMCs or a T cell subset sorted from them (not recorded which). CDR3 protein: CASSLGEYNQPQHF. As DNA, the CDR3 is TGTGCCAGCAGCTTAGGGGAGTATAATCAGCCCCAGCATTTT. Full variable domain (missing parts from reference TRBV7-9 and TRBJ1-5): DTGVSQNPRHKITKRGQNVTFRCDPISEHNRLYWYRQTLGQGPEFLTYFQNEAQLEKSRLLSDRFSAERPKGSFSTLEIQRTEQGDSAMYLCASSLGEYNQPQHFGDGTRLSIL.